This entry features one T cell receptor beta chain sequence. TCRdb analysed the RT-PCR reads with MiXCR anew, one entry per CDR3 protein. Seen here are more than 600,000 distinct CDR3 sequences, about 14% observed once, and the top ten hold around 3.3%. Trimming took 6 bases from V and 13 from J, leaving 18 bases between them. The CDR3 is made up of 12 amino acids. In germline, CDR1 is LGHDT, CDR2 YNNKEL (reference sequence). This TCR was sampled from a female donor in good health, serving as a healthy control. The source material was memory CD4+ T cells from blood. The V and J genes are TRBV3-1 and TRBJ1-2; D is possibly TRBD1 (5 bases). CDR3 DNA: TGTGCCAGCAGGTCCCCCCGCGGGGGGGTCACCTTC. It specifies CASRSPRGGVTF.